The rows below give T cell receptor beta chains drawn from one sample of a study of T cells in Graves' hyperthyroidism and ophthalmopathy. TCRdb re-derived calls from the multiplex PCR reads in MiXCR, one entry per CDR3 protein. There are roughly 250,000 distinct CDR3 sequences in the sample; about 15% occur only once, and around 28% lies in the top ten. Sequences were obtained from blood. The source is a woman aged 18-29 years with Graves' ophthalmopathy. CDR3s include the opening cysteine and the closing phenylalanine or tryptophan. Each record gives: D gene, V gene, clone size, J gene, CDR3 protein, CDR3 DNA. D genes are given only for firm matches. The size entry is marked missing in some rows and otherwise reads once, few, many or a size class.

TRBD1	TRBV28	many	TRBJ2-5	CASSPRRDRGFRETQYF	TGTGCCAGCAGTCCGCGTCGTGACAGGGGTTTTAGGGAGACCCAGTACTTC
TRBD2	TRBV20-1	.	TRBJ2-3	CSATTSGGPLNTDTQYF	TGCAGTGCTACTACTAGCGGGGGTCCTCTTAACACAGATACGCAGTATTTT
TRBD2	TRBV20-1	.	TRBJ2-2	CSASGRANTGELFF	TGCAGTGCTAGCGGGAGGGCCAACACCGGGGAGCTGTTTTTT
.	TRBV7-2	many	TRBJ1-1	CASSSQPTEAFF	TGTGCCAGCAGCTCTCAACCCACTGAAGCTTTCTTT
.	TRBV27	many	TRBJ2-7	CASSLSVGEQYF	TGTGCCAGCAGTTTATCGGTTGGGGAGCAGTACTTC
TRBD1	TRBV10-2	many	TRBJ2-1	CASSGWDRGSNEQFF	TGCGCCAGCAGTGGGTGGGACAGGGGATCGAATGAGCAGTTCTTC
TRBD1	TRBV19	.	TRBJ1-2	CASSISTGNGYTF	TGTGCCAGTAGTATCTCGACAGGGAATGGCTACACCTTC
TRBD2	TRBV5-5	.	TRBJ2-1	CASSLRGLAGSSYNEQFF	TGTGCCAGCAGCTTGCGAGGACTAGCGGGAAGCTCCTACAATGAGCAGTTCTTC
.	TRBV29-1	.	TRBJ2-1	CSVETLSALSEFRYEQFF	TGCAGCGTTGAAACCCTTTCCGCGCTTAGCGAGTTTCGGTATGAGCAGTTCTTC
.	TRBV20-1	few	TRBJ2-1	CSATDGQSSYNEQFF	TGCAGTGCTACGGACGGTCAGAGCTCCTACAATGAGCAGTTCTTC
.	TRBV2	few	TRBJ2-2	CASSGRLANTGELFF	TGTGCCAGCAGTGGTCGTCTAGCGAACACCGGGGAGCTGTTTTTT
.	TRBV20-1	many	TRBJ2-7	CSARTGTYSYEQYF	TGCAGTGCCAGGACCGGGACCTACTCCTACGAGCAGTACTTC
TRBD2	TRBV9	many	TRBJ2-1	CASSPSNSGKNEQFF	TGTGCCAGCAGCCCCTCCAATAGCGGGAAGAATGAGCAGTTCTTC
TRBD1	TRBV13	.	TRBJ1-3	CAGTQGGLGGNTIYF	TGTGCCGGCACCCAAGGGGGCTTGGGTGGAAACACCATATATTTT
.	TRBV2	.	TRBJ2-7	CTSRDTFEQYF	TGTACCAGCAGAGACACATTCGAGCAGTACTTC